The present T cell receptor (beta chain) was sequenced within a study of monozygotic twins with cystic fibrosis. Study as a whole: Library input was around 2.8 micrograms of fragmented DNA, with approximately 14 PCR cycles. Notes on the study in general: J usage was most co-twin-similar in 8 of 16 pairs, V in 13. The repertoire was suggested to be naive-dominated, clonality median 0.0095. Age, concordance and disease severity did not associate with shared CDR3 numbers.

To note about this clone: Its specificity is not known.

Assay: immunoSEQ multiplex PCR; the TCRdb copy retains only in-frame clones and omits some. The table has 20,000 or so clones, more than 75% seen once. The sequence was obtained from a woman aged 30 to 39 with cystic fibrosis. Sequencing used blood.

The CDR3 nucleotides read TGTGCCAGCAGCCCAGCGACAGGGGGCGGTTTCTACGAGCAGTACTTC. This codes for CASSPATGGGFYEQYF. The chain couples TRBV5-4 to TRBJ2-7; the match to TRBD1 covers 10 bases. The CDR3 consists of 16 residues. CDR1 is SGHNT, CDR2 YYREEE, per germline (reference sequence). Unmatched junction bases numbered 10, after V lost 4 bases and J lost 3 bases.